This entry lists 5 T cell receptor beta chains sequenced from one sample in a study of cytomegalovirus exposure and HLA in healthy donors. PCR used 60 Vbeta primers and 13 Jbeta primers. Sequenced by immunoSEQ multiplex PCR; TCRdb stores in-frame clones only, minus some. The table shows more than 150,000 clones, with more than 70% occurring only once. What was sequenced was PBMCs. The receptor set was obtained from a girl aged 5 to 17 in good health and CMV-seropositive.

The V and J genes are TRBV6-5 and TRBJ1-1; D unclear. The V gene's germline CDR1 is MNHEY and CDR2 SVGAGI. Trimming removed 0 bases from V and 3 bases from J, with 8 bases in between. The CDR3 is made up of 14 amino acids. CDR3 residues: CASSYSIGDTEAFF. The CDR3 nucleotides read TGTGCCAGCAGTTACTCCATAGGAGACACTGAAGCTTTCTTT.

V usage is TRBV18 and J usage is TRBJ2-1; TRBD1 matches 8 bases. Germline V gene data show CDR1 as KGHSH and CDR2 as LQKENI. CDR3 length: 17 residues. V was clipped by 3 bases and J by 8 bases; unmatched bases: 15. CDR3 residues: CASSPSGQERGFYEQFF. For the CDR3, the DNA is TGTGCCAGCTCACCCTCGGGACAGGAGAGGGGATTTTATGAGCAGTTCTTC.

This CDR3 is CSASLHNEQFF. The CDR3 DNA is TGCAGTGCTTCCCTTCACAATGAGCAGTTCTTC. The chain joins TRBV20-1 to TRBJ2-1; D unresolved. The CDR3 loop spans 11 amino acids. CDR1 is DFQATT, CDR2 SNEGSKA, per germline (reference sequence). V gave up 5 bases and J gave up 5 bases, with 7 bases separating them.

This clone was observed a few times. The chain employs TRBV11-2 and TRBJ1-2, with 8 bases fitting TRBD1. The CDR3 is made up of 13 amino acids. Germline V gene lookup returns CDR1 SGHAT and CDR2 FQNNGV. V shed 5 bases and J 4 bases; nucleotides not matched to a gene: 3. The CDR3 spells CASSLTGVYGYTF. The CDR3 region has the DNA TGTGCCAGCAGCCTGACAGGGGTCTATGGCTACACCTTC.

The chain recombines TRBV6-5 with TRBJ1-1, with D possibly matching TRBD1 (5 bases). Trimming pared 4 bases from V and 0 bases from J, leaving 9 bases between. Germline V gene data show CDR1 as MNHEY and CDR2 as SVGAGI. This CDR3 contains 14 residues. The CDR3 region is CASSFGAMNTEAFF. The DNA of the CDR3 is TGTGCCAGCAGTTTTGGGGCCATGAACACTGAAGCTTTCTTT.